The clone carrying this T cell receptor (beta chain) was found many times. Its antigen is not known. Germline assignment: CDR1 MDHEN and CDR2 SYDVKM. This CDR3 comprises 17 residues. Losses at the gene ends were 8 bases for V and 3 bases for J; bases not matched to a gene: 13. The time point: persistent/refractory GD, antithyroid drugs over 5 years with positive TRAb. Generation of the TCR library employed RNA extracted from PBMCs. Combining iRepertoire HTBI primers with Arm-PCR of CDR3 regions, the authors built TCR beta libraries. Authors' methods: Samples jointly harbored 62 TRBV and approximately 15 TRBJ segments. TCRdb called the multiplex PCR reads again in MiXCR, with one record for every CDR3 protein. V and J calls and clone size were set by TCRdb, not the authors. The sample records about 430,000 distinct CDR3 sequences, roughly 23% being singletons. The entry originates in a study of regulatory T cells in long-lasting Graves disease. Whole-study findings and limits: Favored gene segments in persistent disease were TRBV28, TRBJ1-2 and TRBJ2-5.

The material was peripheral blood mononuclear cells (PBMCs), obtained when the disease was refractory, from a patient treated with antithyroid drugs. This chain connects TRBV28 to TRBJ2-2, with 9 bases matching TRBD2. This TCR was recovered from a female donor with Graves disease. Here the CDR3 reads CASCPGSGGLYTGELFF. As DNA, the CDR3 is TGTGCCAGCTGTCCGGGCAGCGGGGGGCTTTACACCGGGGAGCTGTTTTTT.